This TCR beta chain appears in the sequencing data of a study of blood T cell repertoires in COVID-19 (dated by TCRdb to the early 2020s). For the wider study: Collaborator samples came from the United States, Italy and Spain and covered acute and convalescent phases of COVID-19. The prospective study material was composed of cDNA or gDNA derived from T cells, B-cell-depleted T cells, or PBMCs. Subjects who had been exposed to COVID-19, were actively infected with it, or had recovered from it provided the deeply sampled blood TCRbeta repertoires that made up the dataset. The repertoires were released in a freely available public database intended as a resource for research on the immune response to SARS-CoV-2. Samples were obtained from the ongoing ImmuneRACE study (first 160 participants) and from over 1,000 subjects provided by 6 global collaborators. A de-identified subject ID, COVID-19 status, age in years and sex were almost always included in the sample metadata. Where available, HLA class I and class II types were taken from metadata supplied by the sample provider and were not determined by assay-based typing. The investigation overall reported the following: Clinical and demographic metadata were provided uncurated, with the amount varying by source and participant.

TCRbeta CDR3 regions were amplified from genomic DNA by means of the immunoSEQ Assay, a bias-controlled multiplex PCR. The source study handled its data this way. The number of nucleated cells in each sample was estimated from the amplification of reference gene primers within the assay. To quantify the absolute abundance of each unique TCRbeta CDR3 rearrangement, sequence reads were collapsed and filtered. For each sample, productive Simpson clonality was calculated as the square root of Simpson's diversity index over productive rearrangements. The table was pulled from immuneACCESS by TCRdb, which kept in-frame rearrangements only. Such tables lose some clones; where checked, under half of the loss comes from unresolved V genes, and the rest has no known cause. V, J and clone size are taken as reported in that table, and D and trimming were inferred from the DNA itself. The sample has roughly 200,000 clones on record, roughly 82% of them singletons. The top ten constitute roughly 5.9% of the sample.

Enrolling through a virtual design, the prospective study's participants ranged in age from about 18 to 89 years and lived across 20 to 30 United States geographic areas. In the prospective study, cohorts were assigned on the basis of participant-reported clinical history obtained from a screening survey and a study questionnaire. Mobile phlebotomists in the prospective study collected whole blood, serum and a nasopharyngeal or oropharyngeal swab from every participant. Over an approximately two-month period, participants in the prospective study had the option of providing additional blood draws and questionnaires. Before DNA extraction, blood samples from the prospective study were shipped at room temperature or frozen. As regards this clone: Its specific antigen is unknown. No clone much larger than this one lies a single base away; base qualities are absent. Within the sample, other DNA sequences also encode this same CDR3.

What was sequenced was PBMCs or T cells enriched from blood (not recorded which). The receptor was derived from a man between 35 and 55 years old with acute COVID-19.

CDR3 reads: CASSQGLSYGYTF. The sequence in DNA is TGTGCCAGCAGCCAGGGACTCTCCTATGGCTACACCTTC. The rearrangement joined TRBV3-1 (or the pseudogene TRBV3-2) to TRBJ1-2, and TRBD1 may be the D gene, going by 5 matching bases. CDR1 and CDR2, per the germline V gene (reference sequence), are LGHDT and YNNKEL. The V and J ends are trimmed by 3 bases and 4 bases, leaving 9 bases between them. Taken from cysteine to phenylalanine, the CDR3 has 13 residues. Here the CDR3 DNA is all that survives: 39 bases in frame from base 1.